These 31 T cell receptor beta chains were all obtained from the same sample, sequenced in a study of a mutant IDH1 vaccine in newly diagnosed glioma. Their antigen targets remain unknown. Assay used: immunoSEQ multiplex PCR; TCRdb lists only in-frame clones, some missing. The sample has roughly 70,000 clones, 75% to 90% seen once. As for time point: week 23, last vaccination. Every vaccination contained 300 ug of the mutant IDH1 20-mer peptide and was paired with topical imiquimod. Sequencing was performed on PBMCs, taken from a glioma patient whose treatment included an IDH1 peptide vaccine. The source is a man between 18 and 29 years old with glioma.

The chain recombines TRBV7-2 with TRBJ1-1; D is ambiguous. Per germline, CDR1 SGHTA and CDR2 FQGNSA. The CDR3 has 13 residues. The V end lost 3 bases, the J end lost 1 base, and 6 bases lay between the germline ends. The CDR3 is CASSFSSNTEAFF. CDR3 nucleotides: TGTGCCAGCAGCTTTAGTTCGAACACTGAAGCTTTCTTT.

The CDR3: CATSRGPQGANQPQHF. The CDR3, as DNA: TGTGCCACCAGCAGGGGTCCTCAGGGGGCGAATCAGCCCCAGCATTTT. The rearrangement links TRBV15 to TRBJ1-5, with 8 bases fitting TRBD1. The junction had 8 bases not matched to a gene; V was cut back by 3 bases and J by 4 bases. Per germline, CDR1 LNHNV and CDR2 YYDKDF (reference sequence). This CDR3 spans 16 amino acids.

The chain has TRBV15 and TRBJ2-1; 9 bases fit TRBD2. The CDR3 has 19 amino acids. The germline V gene has CDR1 LNHNV and CDR2 YYDKDF (reference sequence). Trimming at V came to 1 base and at J to 0 bases, leaving 10 bases not matched to a gene. The CDR3 is CATSRVDSGGDSSYNEQFF. CDR3 coding DNA: TGTGCCACCAGCAGAGTGGATAGCGGGGGTGATAGCTCCTACAATGAGCAGTTCTTC.

This rearrangement joins TRBV28 to TRBJ1-5, with no clear D. The CDR3 is 11 amino acids. In germline, CDR1 is MDHEN, CDR2 SYDVKM. V lost 5 bases and J 13 bases, leaving 12 bases between the germline ends. CDR3: CASSGVGLQHF. CDR3 coding DNA: TGTGCCAGCAGTGGAGTGGGGTTACAGCATTTT.

The chain employs TRBV7-2 and TRBJ1-2; maybe TRBD1 (5 bases). CDR1 is SGHTA, CDR2 FQGNSA, per germline. V dropped 3 bases and J dropped 0 bases, with 14 bases sitting between them. This CDR3 has 16 residues. In nucleotides, the CDR3 is TGTGCCAGCAGCTTCGGGACTGCGAATTCTAACTATGGCTACACCTTC. This sequence encodes CASSFGTANSNYGYTF.

The J gene is TRBJ1-2, the V gene TRBV5-5, with 9 bases fitting TRBD1. Germline CDR1 reads SGHKS; CDR2 reads YYEKEE (reference sequence). After removal of 3 bases from V and 5 bases from J, the junction contained 8 bases not matched to a gene. The CDR3 has 15 residues. The CDR3 DNA reads TGTGCCAGCAGCTCGGCCGGGACAGGGCCTTATGGCTACACCTTC. Translating it yields CASSSAGTGPYGYTF.

This chain links TRBV18 with TRBJ2-5; TRBD2 matches at 7 bases. The length of the CDR3 is 13 residues. With V trimmed by 3 bases and J by 5 bases, 3 bases remained unmatched. Germline V gene sequence: CDR1 KGHSH, CDR2 LQKENI. CDR3 nucleotides: TGTGCCAGCTCACCCGGACTAGTGGAGACCCAGTACTTC. Translated, it gives CASSPGLVETQYF.

J is TRBJ1-4 and V is TRBV7-9; perhaps TRBD1 as D (5 bases). The CDR3 extends over 12 amino acids. The V and J ends lost 8 bases and 8 bases respectively, with 12 bases between them. Germline V gene data show CDR1 as SEHNR and CDR2 as FQNEAQ (reference sequence). The CDR3 region is CASRGLGEKLFF. The DNA of the CDR3 is TGTGCCAGCCGGGGGTTGGGAGAAAAACTGTTTTTT.

The chain combines TRBV15 with TRBJ2-7; maybe TRBD2 (5 bases). The CDR3 totals 13 residues. The germline gives CDR1 LNHNV, CDR2 YYDKDF (reference sequence). Trimming removed 5 bases at V and 5 bases at J, with 13 bases between. In nucleotides, the CDR3 is TGTGCCACCAGCCGACCCGGAGGAGACGAGCAGTACTTC. It yields the protein CATSRPGGDEQYF.

This chain joins TRBV6-1 and TRBJ2-3; D is perhaps TRBD1 or TRBD2 (6 bases each). The germline V and J ends were trimmed by 7 bases and 2 bases, with 16 bases remaining between them. Germline CDR1 is MNHNS and CDR2 is SASEGT. The CDR3 is 15 residues long. The DNA of the CDR3 is TGTGCCAGCATAAGGGGGACTCCCGACACAGATACGCAGTATTTT. Protein: CASIRGTPDTDTQYF.

The chain uses TRBV5-1 and TRBJ1-2; possible D gene TRBD1, 6 bases. V lost 4 bases, J lost 1 base, and 11 bases lay in between. This CDR3 comprises 14 residues. The germline V gene encodes CDR1 SGHRS and CDR2 YFSETQ. The CDR3 sequence: CASSPRTDNYGYTF. CDR3 in DNA: TGCGCCAGCAGCCCTAGGACAGATAACTATGGCTACACCTTC.

This chain uses TRBV7-9 with TRBJ1-2, with D maybe TRBD1 (6 bases). Germline V gene sequence: CDR1 SEHNR, CDR2 FQNEAQ (reference sequence). The CDR3 covers 17 residues. The V gene lost 5 bases and the J gene lost 4 bases, with 23 bases spanning the gap. The CDR3 coding sequence is TGTGCCAGCAGCCCAGAAAGCACAGGGTCCGGGGGCTATGGCTACACCTTC. This codes for CASSPESTGSGGYGYTF.

V and J are TRBV6-1 and TRBJ1-1; D call uncertain. V was clipped by 2 bases and J by 0 bases, with 10 bases between them. Looked up from germline, CDR1 is MNHNS and CDR2 is SASEGT. The length of the CDR3 is 15 residues. Here the CDR3 reads CASSEWRPMNTEAFF. For the CDR3, the DNA is TGTGCCAGCAGTGAATGGCGGCCCATGAACACTGAAGCTTTCTTT.

This clone was seen a single time. The chain is built from TRBV7-8 and TRBJ1-1; 7 nucleotides line up with TRBD1. Losses at the gene ends were 2 bases for V and 0 bases for J; bases not matched to a gene: 9. This CDR3 contains 17 residues. The germline CDR1 and CDR2 sequences are SGHVS and FQNEAQ. For the CDR3, the DNA is TGTGCCAGCAGCTTAAGGGCAGGGGGGGAGATGAACACTGAAGCTTTCTTT. Encoded protein: CASSLRAGGEMNTEAFF.

The chain is built from TRBV6-5 and TRBJ2-4; no definite D call. Germline V gives CDR1 MNHEY, CDR2 SVGAGI. The CDR3 consists of 13 residues. V lost 8 bases and J lost 3, with 11 bases in between. For the CDR3, the DNA is TGTGCCAGCGGGTCACCCGTCAAAAACATTCAGTACTTC. Amino acid sequence: CASGSPVKNIQYF.

In this sample, this clone turned up a few times. The genes are TRBV7-2 and TRBJ1-5, with D possibly matching TRBD1 (5 bases). The CDR3 covers 15 residues. V lost 1 base and J 3 bases, leaving 10 bases between the germline ends. Germline V gene lookup returns CDR1 SGHTA and CDR2 FQGNSA. In nucleotides, the CDR3 is TGTGCCAGCAGCTTAGGGCACAGGATCAATCAGCCCCAGCATTTT. It translates to CASSLGHRINQPQHF.

This clone was seen once. V is TRBV19 and J is TRBJ2-5; 10 positions match TRBD1. The CDR3 runs 14 residues. Germline-derived CDR1 and CDR2 are LNHDA and SQIVND (reference sequence). Germline trimming cut 4 bases from V and 4 bases from J; bases unmatched to any gene: 3. Written as DNA, the CDR3 is TGTGCCAGTAGTAGCCGGACAGGGGGAGAGACCCAGTACTTC. Its protein is CASSSRTGGETQYF.

This clone has a handful of counts. The V gene is TRBV5-6, the J gene TRBJ1-1; D gene ambiguous. This CDR3 has 13 amino acids. V lost 0 bases to trimming and J lost 7 bases, with 10 bases between them. Germline lookup yields CDR1 SGHDT and CDR2 YYEEEE. Written as DNA, the CDR3 is TGTGCCAGCAGCTTGGTTGGGTTACGTGAAGCTTTCTTT. Translation: CASSLVGLREAFF.

J is TRBJ1-5 and V is TRBV4-3; D remains unclear. The V and J ends lost 2 bases and 4 bases respectively, with 6 bases between them. Germline V lookup: CDR1 LGHNA, CDR2 YSLEER. The CDR3 contains 13 residues. In DNA form, the CDR3 reads TGCGCCAGCAGCCAAAGGCTAAATCAGCCCCAGCATTTT. It yields the protein CASSQRLNQPQHF.

The J gene is TRBJ2-1, the V gene TRBV6-6, with 7 bases lining up with TRBD1. Germline CDR1 and CDR2: MNHNY and SVGAGI (reference sequence). The CDR3 totals 13 residues. The ends lost 4 bases at V and 12 bases at J; junction bases unmatched: 9. Here the CDR3 DNA reads TGTGCCAGCAGTTTTATAGGACAGGCAGGGCAGTTCTTC. This gives the protein CASSFIGQAGQFF.

CDR3 protein: CASSLRTGSAGELFF. Written as DNA, the CDR3 is TGTGCCAGCAGCCTGAGGACAGGAAGTGCCGGGGAGCTGTTTTTT. The genes are TRBV7-2 and TRBJ2-2; 7 bases align to TRBD1. From germline, CDR1 is SGHTA and CDR2 FQGNSA. The V gene end was trimmed by 5 bases and the J gene end by 6 bases; junction bases not matched to a gene: 9. CDR3 length: 15 residues.

J is TRBJ1-6 and V is TRBV13, with D perhaps TRBD1 (5 bases). The CDR3 is 16 amino acids. The germline gives CDR1 PRHDT, CDR2 FYEKMQ (reference sequence). V lost 6 bases to trimming and J lost 9 bases, with 21 bases between them. This chain's CDR3 is CASRPRERGIFSPLHF. Written as DNA, the CDR3 is TGTGCCAGCAGACCCCGAGAAAGGGGAATTTTTTCACCCCTCCACTTT. Combining the CDR3 with reference TRBV13 and TRBJ1-6 gives the whole variable domain AAGVIQSPRHLIKEKRETATLKCYPIPRHDTVYWYQQGPGQDPQFLISFYEKMQSDKGSIPDRFSAQQFSDYHSELNMSSLELGDSALYFCASRPRERGIFSPLHFGNGTRLTVT.

This chain connects TRBV19 to TRBJ1-6; no reliable D call. The ends were cut back, 4 bases at V and 8 bases at J, with 12 bases in the middle. CDR3 size: 14 residues. Germline values: CDR1 LNHDA, CDR2 SQIVND (reference sequence). This CDR3 reads CASSTRVMDSPLHF. CDR3 in DNA: TGTGCCAGTAGTACCCGGGTTATGGATTCACCCCTCCACTTT.

This chain links TRBV6-5 with TRBJ1-5; possible D gene TRBD1, 6 bases. Germline CDR1 MNHEY, CDR2 SVGAGI. Trimming cost V 5 bases and J 1 base, with 9 bases left between them. The CDR3 loop spans 14 amino acids. The CDR3 region is CASSEQGSNQPQHF. The CDR3 nucleotides read TGTGCCAGCAGTGAACAGGGAAGCAATCAGCCCCAGCATTTT.

This clone appeared a few times. V is TRBV7-9 and J is TRBJ2-2, with D tentatively TRBD1 (7 bases). V gave up 5 bases and J gave up 4 bases, with 17 bases separating them. This CDR3 comprises 16 residues. Germline V CDR1 and CDR2: SEHNR, FQNEAQ (reference sequence). CDR3 sequence: CASSPRAGQFTGELFF. The CDR3, as DNA: TGTGCCAGCAGCCCCAGGGCGGGACAGTTCACCGGGGAGCTGTTTTTT.

The chain links TRBV30 to TRBJ2-5, with TRBD2 identical over 8 bases. Germline CDR1 reads GTSNPN; CDR2 reads SVGIG (reference sequence). Trimming cost V 5 bases and J 7 bases; bases outside gene matches: 9. The CDR3 is made up of 13 amino acids. In DNA, the CDR3 is TGTGCCTGGTCGCGCGGGGGGTCCGGGACCCAGTACTTC. Protein product: CAWSRGGSGTQYF.

The V and J genes are TRBV7-9 and TRBJ1-1; 10 bases map to TRBD1. Germline-derived CDR1 and CDR2 are SEHNR and FQNEAQ (reference sequence). V dropped 5 bases and J dropped 5; count of bases not matched to a gene: 8. This CDR3 spans 15 amino acids. The CDR3 here is CASSVLGDRGTEAFF. The CDR3 coding sequence is TGTGCCAGCAGCGTTTTAGGGGACAGGGGTACTGAAGCTTTCTTT.

The chain employs TRBV10-3 and TRBJ2-6, with 7 nucleotides matching TRBD1. Looked up from germline, CDR1 is ENHRY and CDR2 is SYGVKD. This CDR3 is 17 amino acids long. Germline trimming cut 6 bases from V and 0 bases from J; bases unmatched to any gene: 8. The CDR3 is CAISLGTDSSGANVLTF. The DNA for the CDR3 is TGTGCCATCAGCCTCGGGACAGACTCCTCTGGGGCCAACGTCCTGACTTTC.

This chain links TRBV19 with TRBJ2-7, with D perhaps being TRBD1 or TRBD2 (9 bases each). Deletions cut 1 base from V and 9 bases from J, with 16 bases between. CDR3 length: 14 residues. Germline CDR1 is LNHDA and CDR2 is SQIVND (reference sequence). The CDR3, as DNA: TGTGCCAGTAGTATAGGACTAGCGGACAGGGGGCAGTACTTC. Its translation is CASSIGLADRGQYF. Filled out from reference TRBV19 and TRBJ2-7, the complete variable domain reads DGGITQSPKYLFRKEGQNVTLSCEQNLNHDAMYWYRQDPGQGLRLIYYSQIVNDFQKGDIAEGYSVSREKKESFPLTVTSAQKNPTAFYLCASSIGLADRGQYFGPGTRLTVT.

The rearrangement uses TRBV4-3 and TRBJ2-1, with D perhaps TRBD1 (6 bases). CDR3 length equals 15 residues. Germline values: CDR1 LGHNA, CDR2 YSLEER. The ends were cut back, 0 bases at V and 3 bases at J, with 9 bases in the middle. CDR3 in DNA: TGCGCCAGCAGCCAAGAGGGGGCTGGCTACAATGAGCAGTTCTTC. The encoded protein is CASSQEGAGYNEQFF.

The chain employs TRBV7-2 and TRBJ1-2, with D possibly TRBD1 on 5 matching bases. The CDR3 length is 17 residues. Germline V gene data show CDR1 as SGHTA and CDR2 as FQGNSA. The ends were cut back, 1 base at V and 8 bases at J, with 23 bases in the middle. CDR3 sequence reads: CASSLGPGVADLLGYTF. CDR3 DNA sequence: TGTGCCAGCAGCTTAGGCCCGGGGGTGGCGGACCTTTTGGGCTACACCTTC.